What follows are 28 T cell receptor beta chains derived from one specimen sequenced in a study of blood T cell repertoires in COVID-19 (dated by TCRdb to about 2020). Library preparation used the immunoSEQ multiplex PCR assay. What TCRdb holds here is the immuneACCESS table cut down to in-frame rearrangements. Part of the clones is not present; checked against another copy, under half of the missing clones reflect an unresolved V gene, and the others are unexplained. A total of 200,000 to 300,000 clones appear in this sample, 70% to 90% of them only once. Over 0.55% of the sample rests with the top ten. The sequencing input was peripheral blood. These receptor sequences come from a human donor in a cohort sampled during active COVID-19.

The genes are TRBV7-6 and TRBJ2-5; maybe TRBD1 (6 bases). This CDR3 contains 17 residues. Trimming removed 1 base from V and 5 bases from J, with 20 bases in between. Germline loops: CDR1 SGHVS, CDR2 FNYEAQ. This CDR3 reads CASSLGATGNFGETQYF. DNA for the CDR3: TGTGCCAGCAGCTTAGGCGCTACAGGGAATTTTGGGGAGACCCAGTACTTC.

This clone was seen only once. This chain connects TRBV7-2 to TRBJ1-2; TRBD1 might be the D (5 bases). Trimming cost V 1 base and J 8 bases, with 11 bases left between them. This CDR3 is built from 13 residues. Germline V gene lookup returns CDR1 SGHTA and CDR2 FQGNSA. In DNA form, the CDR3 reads TGTGCCAGCAGCTTAGACAGGACGGGCGGCTACACCTTC. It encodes CASSLDRTGGYTF.

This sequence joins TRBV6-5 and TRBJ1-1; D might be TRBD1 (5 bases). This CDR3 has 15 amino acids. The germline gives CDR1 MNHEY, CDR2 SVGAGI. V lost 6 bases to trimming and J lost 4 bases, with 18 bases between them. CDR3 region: CASRSSPGMRTEAFF. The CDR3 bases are TGTGCCAGCAGGTCAAGCCCAGGGATGCGCACTGAAGCTTTCTTT.

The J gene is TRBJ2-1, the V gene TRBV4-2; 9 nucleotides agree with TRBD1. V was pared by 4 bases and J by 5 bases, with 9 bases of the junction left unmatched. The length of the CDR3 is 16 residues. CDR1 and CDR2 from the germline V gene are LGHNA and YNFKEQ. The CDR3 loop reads CASSRAPGQGDNEQFF. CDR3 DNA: TGTGCCAGCAGCCGAGCTCCGGGACAGGGCGACAATGAGCAGTTCTTC.

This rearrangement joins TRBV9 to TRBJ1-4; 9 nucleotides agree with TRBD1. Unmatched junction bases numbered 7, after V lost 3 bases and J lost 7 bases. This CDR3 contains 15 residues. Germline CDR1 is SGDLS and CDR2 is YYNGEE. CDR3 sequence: CASSARGQGSEKLFF. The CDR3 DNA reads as TGTGCCAGCAGCGCCCGCGGACAGGGGAGTGAAAAACTGTTTTTT.

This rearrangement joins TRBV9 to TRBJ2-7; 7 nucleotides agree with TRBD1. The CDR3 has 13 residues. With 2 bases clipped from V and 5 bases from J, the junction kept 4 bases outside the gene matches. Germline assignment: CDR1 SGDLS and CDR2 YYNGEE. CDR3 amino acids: CASSVTGLNEQYF. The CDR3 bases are TGTGCCAGCAGCGTGACAGGGTTAAACGAGCAGTACTTC.

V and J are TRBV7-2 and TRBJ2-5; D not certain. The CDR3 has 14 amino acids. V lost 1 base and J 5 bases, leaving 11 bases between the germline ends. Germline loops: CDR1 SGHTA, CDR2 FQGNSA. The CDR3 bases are TGTGCCAGCAGCTTAGGTTACAGCCGCGAGACCCAGTACTTC. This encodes CASSLGYSRETQYF.

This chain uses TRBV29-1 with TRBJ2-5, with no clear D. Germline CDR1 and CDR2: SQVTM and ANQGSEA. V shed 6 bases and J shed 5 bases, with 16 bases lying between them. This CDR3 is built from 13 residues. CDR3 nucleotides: TGCAGCGTAAAAACTACCTCCGGGGAGACCCAGTACTTC. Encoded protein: CSVKTTSGETQYF.

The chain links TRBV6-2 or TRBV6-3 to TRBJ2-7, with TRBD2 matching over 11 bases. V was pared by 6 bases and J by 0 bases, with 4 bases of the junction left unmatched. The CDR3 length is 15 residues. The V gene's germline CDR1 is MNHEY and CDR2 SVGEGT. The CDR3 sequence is CASSRTSGGSYEQYF. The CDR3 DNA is TGTGCCAGCAGCCGAACTAGCGGGGGCTCCTACGAGCAGTACTTC.

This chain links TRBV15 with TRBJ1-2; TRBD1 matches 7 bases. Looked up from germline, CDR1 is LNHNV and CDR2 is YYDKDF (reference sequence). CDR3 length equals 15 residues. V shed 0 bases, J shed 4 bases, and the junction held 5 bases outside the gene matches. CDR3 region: CATSRDRGQIYGYTF. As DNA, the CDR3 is TGTGCCACCAGCAGAGATAGGGGACAGATCTATGGCTACACCTTC. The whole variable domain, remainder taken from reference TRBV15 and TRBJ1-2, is DAMVIQNPRYQVTQFGKPVTLSCSQTLNHNVMYWYQQKSSQAPKLLFHYYDKDFNNEADTPDNFQSRRPNTSFCFLDIRSPGLGDTAMYLCATSRDRGQIYGYTFGSGTRLTVV.

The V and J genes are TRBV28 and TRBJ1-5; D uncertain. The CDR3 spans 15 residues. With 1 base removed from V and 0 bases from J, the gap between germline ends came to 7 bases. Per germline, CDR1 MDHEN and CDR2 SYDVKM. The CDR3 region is CASSLSSGSNQPQHF. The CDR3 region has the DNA TGTGCCAGCAGTTTATCCAGTGGTAGCAATCAGCCCCAGCATTTT.

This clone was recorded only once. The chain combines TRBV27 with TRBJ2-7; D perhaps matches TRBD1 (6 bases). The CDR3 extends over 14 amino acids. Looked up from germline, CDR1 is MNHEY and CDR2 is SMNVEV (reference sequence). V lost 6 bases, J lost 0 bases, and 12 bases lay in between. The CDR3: CASSGQLYSYEQYF. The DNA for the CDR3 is TGTGCCAGCAGCGGACAGCTATACTCCTACGAGCAGTACTTC.

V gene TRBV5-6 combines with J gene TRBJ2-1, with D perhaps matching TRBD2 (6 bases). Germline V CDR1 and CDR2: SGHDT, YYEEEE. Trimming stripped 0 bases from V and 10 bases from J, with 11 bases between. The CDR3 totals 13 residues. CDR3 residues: CASSLVWTKEQFF. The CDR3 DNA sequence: TGTGCCAGCAGCTTGGTCTGGACTAAAGAGCAGTTCTTC.

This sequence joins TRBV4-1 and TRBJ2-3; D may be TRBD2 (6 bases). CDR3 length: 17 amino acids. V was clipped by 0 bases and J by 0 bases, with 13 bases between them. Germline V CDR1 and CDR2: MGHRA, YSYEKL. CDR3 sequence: CASSQESIRGSTDTQYF. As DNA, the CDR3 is TGCGCCAGCAGCCAAGAATCCATCCGGGGGAGCACAGATACGCAGTATTTT.

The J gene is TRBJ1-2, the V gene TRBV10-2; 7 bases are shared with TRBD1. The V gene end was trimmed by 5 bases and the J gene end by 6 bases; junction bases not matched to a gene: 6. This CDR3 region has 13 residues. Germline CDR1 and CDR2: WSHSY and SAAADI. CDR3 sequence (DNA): TGCGCCAGCAGTCCGGGACAGCAGGATGGCTACACCTTC. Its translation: CASSPGQQDGYTF.

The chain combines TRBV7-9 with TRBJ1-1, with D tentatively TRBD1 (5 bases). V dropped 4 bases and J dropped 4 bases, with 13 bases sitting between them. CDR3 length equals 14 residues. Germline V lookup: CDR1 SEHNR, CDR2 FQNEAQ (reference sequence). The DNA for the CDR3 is TGTGCCAGCAGCTCAGCGGTGGGGGGCACTGAAGCTTTCTTT. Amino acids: CASSSAVGGTEAFF.

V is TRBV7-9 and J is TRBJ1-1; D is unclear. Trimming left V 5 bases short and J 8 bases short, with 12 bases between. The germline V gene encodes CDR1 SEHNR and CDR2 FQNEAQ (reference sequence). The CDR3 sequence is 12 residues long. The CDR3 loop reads CASSDKLQEAFF. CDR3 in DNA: TGTGCCAGCAGCGACAAACTTCAAGAAGCTTTCTTT. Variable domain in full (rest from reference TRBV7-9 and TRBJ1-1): DTGVSQNPRHKITKRGQNVTFRCDPISEHNRLYWYRQTLGQGPEFLTYFQNEAQLEKSRLLSDRFSAERPKGSFSTLEIQRTEQGDSAMYLCASSDKLQEAFFGQGTRLTVV.

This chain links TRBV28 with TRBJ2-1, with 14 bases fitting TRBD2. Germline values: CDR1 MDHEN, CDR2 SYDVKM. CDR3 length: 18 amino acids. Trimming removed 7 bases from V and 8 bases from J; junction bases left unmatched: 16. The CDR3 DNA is TGTGCCAGCATAAAAAGCCCGGGACTAGCGGGAGTTGGCTATGAGCAGTTCTTC. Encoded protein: CASIKSPGLAGVGYEQFF.

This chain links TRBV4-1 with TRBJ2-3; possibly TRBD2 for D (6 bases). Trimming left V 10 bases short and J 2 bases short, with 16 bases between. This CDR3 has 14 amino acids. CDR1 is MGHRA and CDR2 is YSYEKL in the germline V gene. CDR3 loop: CATSPLATTDTQYF. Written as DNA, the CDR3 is TGCGCCACCTCCCCGCTAGCGACCACAGATACGCAGTATTTT.

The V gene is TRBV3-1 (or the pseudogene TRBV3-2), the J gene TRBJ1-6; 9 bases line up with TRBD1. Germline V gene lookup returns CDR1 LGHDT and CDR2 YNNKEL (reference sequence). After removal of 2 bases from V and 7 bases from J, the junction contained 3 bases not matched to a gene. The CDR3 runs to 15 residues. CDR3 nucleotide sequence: TGTGCCAGCAGCCAAACCGGGACAGGGAATTCACCCCTCCACTTT. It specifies CASSQTGTGNSPLHF.

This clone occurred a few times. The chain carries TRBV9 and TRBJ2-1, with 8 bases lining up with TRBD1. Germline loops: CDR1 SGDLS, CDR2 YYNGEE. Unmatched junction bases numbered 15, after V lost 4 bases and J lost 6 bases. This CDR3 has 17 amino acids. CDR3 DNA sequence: TGTGCCAGCAGCTCATCCGGGACAGGAAGCGGTTTCAATGAGCAGTTCTTC. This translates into CASSSSGTGSGFNEQFF.

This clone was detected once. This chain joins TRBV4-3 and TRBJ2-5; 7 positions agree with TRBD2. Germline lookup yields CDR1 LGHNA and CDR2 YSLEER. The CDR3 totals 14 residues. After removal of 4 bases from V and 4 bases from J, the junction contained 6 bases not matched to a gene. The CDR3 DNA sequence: TGCGCCAGCAGCCCCTCCTGGGGGGGAGAGACCCAGTACTTC. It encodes CASSPSWGGETQYF.

CDR3 nucleotides: TGTGCCAGCAGTAAGACAGGAAACGGTCAGCCCCAGCATTTT. Its translation is CASSKTGNGQPQHF. The chain joins TRBV6-5 to TRBJ1-5, with D maybe TRBD1 (6 bases). The CDR3 is 14 amino acids. Germline-derived CDR1 and CDR2 are MNHEY and SVGAGI. Trimming stripped 5 bases from V and 6 bases from J, with 14 bases between.

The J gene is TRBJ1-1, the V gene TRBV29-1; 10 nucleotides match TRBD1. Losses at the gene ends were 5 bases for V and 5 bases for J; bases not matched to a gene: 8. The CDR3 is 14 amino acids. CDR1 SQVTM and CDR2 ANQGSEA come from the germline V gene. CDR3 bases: TGCAGCGTTTTGGGGACAGGGGAAGGGACTGAAGCTTTCTTT. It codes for CSVLGTGEGTEAFF.

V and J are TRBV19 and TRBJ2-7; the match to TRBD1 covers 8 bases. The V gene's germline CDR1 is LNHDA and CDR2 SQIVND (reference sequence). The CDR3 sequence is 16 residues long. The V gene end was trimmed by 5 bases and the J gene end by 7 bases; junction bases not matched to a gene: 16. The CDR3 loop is CASSRVQGASWGEQYF. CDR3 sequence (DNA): TGTGCCAGTAGTCGTGTTCAGGGGGCGAGCTGGGGAGAGCAGTACTTC. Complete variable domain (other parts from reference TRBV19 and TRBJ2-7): DGGITQSPKYLFRKEGQNVTLSCEQNLNHDAMYWYRQDPGQGLRLIYYSQIVNDFQKGDIAEGYSVSREKKESFPLTVTSAQKNPTAFYLCASSRVQGASWGEQYFGPGTRLTVT.

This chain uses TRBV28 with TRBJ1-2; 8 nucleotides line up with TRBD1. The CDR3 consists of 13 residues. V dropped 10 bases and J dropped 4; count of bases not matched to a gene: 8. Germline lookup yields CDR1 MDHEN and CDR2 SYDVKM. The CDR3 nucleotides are TGTGCCACCTACAGGGGGTTGGGCTATGGCTACACCTTC. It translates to CATYRGLGYGYTF.

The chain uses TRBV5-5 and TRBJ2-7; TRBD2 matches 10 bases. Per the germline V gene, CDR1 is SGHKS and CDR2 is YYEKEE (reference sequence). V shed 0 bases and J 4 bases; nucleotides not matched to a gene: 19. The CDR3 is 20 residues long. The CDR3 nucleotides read TGTGCCAGCAGCTTGGCCACAGGGGGGGGAGCCGGGACTAGCGTGTACGAGCAGTACTTC. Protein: CASSLATGGGAGTSVYEQYF.

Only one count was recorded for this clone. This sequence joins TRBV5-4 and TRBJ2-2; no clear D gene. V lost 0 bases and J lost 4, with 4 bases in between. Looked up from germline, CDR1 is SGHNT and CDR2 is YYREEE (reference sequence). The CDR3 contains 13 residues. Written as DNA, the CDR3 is TGTGCCAGCAGCTTGGGAGGCACCGGGGAGCTGTTTTTT. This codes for CASSLGGTGELFF.